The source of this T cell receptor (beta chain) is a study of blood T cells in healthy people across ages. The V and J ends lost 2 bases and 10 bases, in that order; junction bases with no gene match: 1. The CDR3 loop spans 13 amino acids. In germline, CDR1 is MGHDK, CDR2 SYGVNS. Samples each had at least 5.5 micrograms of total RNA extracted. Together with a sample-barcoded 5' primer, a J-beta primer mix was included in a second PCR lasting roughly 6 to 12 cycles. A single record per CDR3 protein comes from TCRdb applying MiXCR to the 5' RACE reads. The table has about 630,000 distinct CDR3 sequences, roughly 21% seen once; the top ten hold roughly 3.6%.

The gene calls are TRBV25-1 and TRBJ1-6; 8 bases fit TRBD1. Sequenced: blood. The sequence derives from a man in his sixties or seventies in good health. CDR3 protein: CASSEQGASPLHF. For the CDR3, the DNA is TGTGCCAGCAGTGAACAGGGGGCCTCACCCCTCCACTTT.